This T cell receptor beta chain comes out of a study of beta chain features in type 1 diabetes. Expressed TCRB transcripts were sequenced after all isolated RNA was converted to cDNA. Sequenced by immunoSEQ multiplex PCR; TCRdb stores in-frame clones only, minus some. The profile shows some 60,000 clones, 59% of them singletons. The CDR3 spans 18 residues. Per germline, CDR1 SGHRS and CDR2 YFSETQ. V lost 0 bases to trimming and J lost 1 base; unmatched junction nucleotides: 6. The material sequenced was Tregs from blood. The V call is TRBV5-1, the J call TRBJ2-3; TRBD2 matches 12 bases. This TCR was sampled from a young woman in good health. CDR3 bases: TGCGCCAGCAGCTTGGAGACTAGCGGGAGCGTGGGCACAGATACGCAGTATTTT. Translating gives CASSLETSGSVGTDTQYF. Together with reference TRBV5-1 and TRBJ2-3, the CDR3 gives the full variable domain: KAGVTQTPRYLIKTRGQQVTLSCSPISGHRSVSWYQQTPGQGLQFLFEYFSETQRNKGNFPGRFSGRQFSNSRSEMNVSTLELGDSALYLCASSLETSGSVGTDTQYFGPGTRLTVL.